The rows below give T cell receptor beta chains drawn from one sample of a study of shared T cell receptors in the human thymus. The method was immunoSEQ multiplex PCR; TCRdb's version includes in-frame clones alone and lacks a portion of them. Here the sample spans 700,000 or so clones, approximately 85% being singletons. The data also belong to a second study, concerning human thymus T cells.

Sequenced: thymocytes. All receptors come from a girl less than two years old with a congenital heart defect. CDR3s include the opening cysteine and the closing phenylalanine or tryptophan. The order of the fields is clone size, J gene, V gene, D gene, CDR3 length, CDR3 DNA, CDR3 protein. The D gene is left open where the match is weak. Clone size appears in some rows only: once, few, many, or a class for an expanded clone.

clone_size: .; j_call: TRBJ1-6; v_call: TRBV6-1; d_call: .; cdr3_length: 15; cdr3_nt: TGTGCCAGCAGTGAGAGGGCGGGAGATAATTCACCCCTCCACTTT; cdr3_aa: CASSERAGDNSPLHF
clone_size: .; j_call: TRBJ2-3; v_call: TRBV7-8; d_call: TRBD2; cdr3_length: 17; cdr3_nt: TGTGCCAGCAGCAAAAGGAGACTAGCGCCCGGGAGGGATACGCAGTATTTT; cdr3_aa: CASSKRRLAPGRDTQYF
clone_size: .; j_call: TRBJ2-3; v_call: TRBV14; d_call: TRBD1; cdr3_length: 16; cdr3_nt: TGTGCCAGCAGCCAAAGTCCGGACAGGCGCACAGATACGCAGTATTTT; cdr3_aa: CASSQSPDRRTDTQYF
clone_size: .; j_call: TRBJ1-3; v_call: TRBV7-6; d_call: TRBD1; cdr3_length: 15; cdr3_nt: TGTGCCAGCAGCTTAGGGGACAGGGGAGGAAACACCATATATTTT; cdr3_aa: CASSLGDRGGNTIYF
clone_size: .; j_call: TRBJ2-7; v_call: TRBV5-1; d_call: TRBD2; cdr3_length: 17; cdr3_nt: TGCGCCAGCAGCTTATTAGGGTCTTGGGGAGGGGCCTACGAGCAGTACTTC; cdr3_aa: CASSLLGSWGGAYEQYF
clone_size: .; j_call: TRBJ2-7; v_call: TRBV10-3; d_call: TRBD1; cdr3_length: 14; cdr3_nt: TGTGCCATCAGTTCCGGGACAGGGGCCTACGAGCAGTACTTC; cdr3_aa: CAISSGTGAYEQYF
clone_size: .; j_call: TRBJ1-3; v_call: TRBV29-1; d_call: TRBD1; cdr3_length: 17; cdr3_nt: TGCAGCGTTGCCGTCCGGACAGGGGGCATTAGTGGAAACACCATATATTTT; cdr3_aa: CSVAVRTGGISGNTIYF
clone_size: .; j_call: TRBJ2-7; v_call: TRBV10-3; d_call: .; cdr3_length: 15; cdr3_nt: TGTGCCATCAGTGAGGTGGGCCTACCCTCGATCGAGCAGTACTTC; cdr3_aa: CAISEVGLPSIEQYF
clone_size: .; j_call: TRBJ1-1; v_call: TRBV16; d_call: .; cdr3_length: 14; cdr3_nt: TGTGCCAGCAGCCCTCGCGGGGGGTACACTGAAGCTTTCTTT; cdr3_aa: CASSPRGGYTEAFF
clone_size: .; j_call: TRBJ1-1; v_call: TRBV4-3; d_call: .; cdr3_length: 17; cdr3_nt: TGCGCCAGCAGCCAAAACACGGGAAGCGGGGGGAACACTGAAGCTTTCTTT; cdr3_aa: CASSQNTGSGGNTEAFF
clone_size: once; j_call: TRBJ2-7; v_call: TRBV2; d_call: TRBD1; cdr3_length: 15; cdr3_nt: TGTGCCAGAAGAATTGGGACAGGCCTTAGCTACGAGCAGTACTTC; cdr3_aa: CARRIGTGLSYEQYF
clone_size: .; j_call: TRBJ1-6; v_call: TRBV28; d_call: .; cdr3_length: 18; cdr3_nt: TGTGCCAGCAGTTTCTCATACCGGAGGGGTTCCTATAATTCACCCCTCCACTTT; cdr3_aa: CASSFSYRRGSYNSPLHF
clone_size: .; j_call: TRBJ2-5; v_call: TRBV10-2; d_call: .; cdr3_length: 13; cdr3_nt: TGCGCCAGCAGTGAGGGGGGCGAAGAGACCCAGTACTTC; cdr3_aa: CASSEGGEETQYF
clone_size: .; j_call: TRBJ2-7; v_call: TRBV19; d_call: TRBD1; cdr3_length: 15; cdr3_nt: TGTGCCAGTAGTCAACAAGGACAGGGGCACTACGAGCAGTACTTC; cdr3_aa: CASSQQGQGHYEQYF
clone_size: .; j_call: TRBJ1-2; v_call: TRBV15; d_call: .; cdr3_length: 15; cdr3_nt: TGTGCCACCAGCAGAGCAGGGCCGATGGACTATGGCTACACCTTC; cdr3_aa: CATSRAGPMDYGYTF
clone_size: few; j_call: TRBJ1-1; v_call: TRBV6-1; d_call: .; cdr3_length: 17; cdr3_nt: TGTGCCAGCAGTGAATGCTGGGGGGGGTGTAGGAACACTGAAGCTTTCTTT; cdr3_aa: CASSECWGGCRNTEAFF
clone_size: .; j_call: TRBJ2-1; v_call: TRBV2; d_call: .; cdr3_length: 17; cdr3_nt: TGTGCCAGCAGTGAAGCGCGGAGGGTAAGGGCCCGGGGTGAGCAGTTCTTC; cdr3_aa: CASSEARRVRARGEQFF
clone_size: .; j_call: TRBJ2-1; v_call: TRBV15; d_call: TRBD1; cdr3_length: 15; cdr3_nt: TGTGCCACCAGCAGAGTCGACAGGGGACGAAATGAGCAGTTCTTC; cdr3_aa: CATSRVDRGRNEQFF
clone_size: .; j_call: TRBJ2-5; v_call: TRBV4-3; d_call: .; cdr3_length: 15; cdr3_nt: TGCGCCAGCAGCCAAGATTTAGGTGGAGTTGGGACCCAGTACTTC; cdr3_aa: CASSQDLGGVGTQYF
clone_size: .; j_call: TRBJ1-3; v_call: TRBV4-1; d_call: TRBD1; cdr3_length: 17; cdr3_nt: TGCGCCAGCAGCCTAATGCCGGGACAGCACTCTGGAAACACCATATATTTT; cdr3_aa: CASSLMPGQHSGNTIYF
clone_size: .; j_call: TRBJ1-1; v_call: TRBV5-1; d_call: .; cdr3_length: 14; cdr3_nt: TGCGCCAGGACCCCGGGACTCTCTAACACTGAAGCTTTCTTT; cdr3_aa: CARTPGLSNTEAFF
clone_size: .; j_call: TRBJ1-6; v_call: TRBV27; d_call: TRBD1; cdr3_length: 18; cdr3_nt: TGTGCCAGCACCCTGAAACGGGACAGACCCCATTATAATTCACCCCTCCACTTT; cdr3_aa: CASTLKRDRPHYNSPLHF
clone_size: .; j_call: TRBJ1-2; v_call: TRBV14; d_call: .; cdr3_length: 13; cdr3_nt: TGTGCCAGCAGTACGGGGTTCAACTATGGCTACACCTTC; cdr3_aa: CASSTGFNYGYTF
clone_size: .; j_call: TRBJ1-2; v_call: TRBV18; d_call: .; cdr3_length: 20; cdr3_nt: TGTGCCAGCTCACCACGGGTAAAATCGACAGGACTAGGTTCTAACTATGGCTACACCTTC; cdr3_aa: CASSPRVKSTGLGSNYGYTF
clone_size: .; j_call: TRBJ1-4; v_call: TRBV6-6; d_call: .; cdr3_length: 12; cdr3_nt: TGTGCCAGCAGTTACTGGTACAAAAAACTGTTTTTT; cdr3_aa: CASSYWYKKLFF
clone_size: once; j_call: TRBJ1-1; v_call: TRBV5-1; d_call: .; cdr3_length: 16; cdr3_nt: TGCGCCAGCAGCTTGGCCCGGGGGACTATGAACACTGAAGCTTTCTTT; cdr3_aa: CASSLARGTMNTEAFF
clone_size: .; j_call: TRBJ2-5; v_call: TRBV7-9; d_call: TRBD1; cdr3_length: 14; cdr3_nt: TGTGCCAGCAGCTCAGCAGGGGGCAAAGAGACCCAGTACTTC; cdr3_aa: CASSSAGGKETQYF
clone_size: .; j_call: TRBJ1-1; v_call: TRBV5-1; d_call: .; cdr3_length: 17; cdr3_nt: TGCGCCAGCACACGACAGGAAAAGTGGGGGTTGGACACTGAAGCTTTCTTT; cdr3_aa: CASTRQEKWGLDTEAFF
clone_size: few; j_call: TRBJ1-2; v_call: TRBV6-1; d_call: TRBD1; cdr3_length: 15; cdr3_nt: TGTGCCAGCAGTGAAGATTCGACAGGGTTGAGTGGCTACACCTTC; cdr3_aa: CASSEDSTGLSGYTF
clone_size: .; j_call: TRBJ2-7; v_call: TRBV5-5; d_call: .; cdr3_length: 15; cdr3_nt: TGTGCCAGCAGCCTCCCGAGGGCCGGCTGGAGGGAGCAGTACTTC; cdr3_aa: CASSLPRAGWREQYF
clone_size: .; j_call: TRBJ1-5; v_call: TRBV10-2; d_call: TRBD1; cdr3_length: 15; cdr3_nt: TGCGCCAGCAGTGAGGGGACAGATAGCAATCAGCCCCAGCATTTT; cdr3_aa: CASSEGTDSNQPQHF
clone_size: .; j_call: TRBJ2-7; v_call: TRBV2; d_call: TRBD2; cdr3_length: 17; cdr3_nt: TGTGCCAGCGTAGCGGGGGGGCTAAAGAAGAGCTCCTACGAGCAGTACTTC; cdr3_aa: CASVAGGLKKSSYEQYF
clone_size: .; j_call: TRBJ2-2; v_call: TRBV18; d_call: TRBD1; cdr3_length: 16; cdr3_nt: TGTGCCAGCTCACCTCCAGGGGGCGCGCACACCGGGGAGCTGTTTTTT; cdr3_aa: CASSPPGGAHTGELFF